The 31 T cell receptor beta chains reported below all come from one sample, sequenced in a study of cytomegalovirus exposure and HLA in healthy donors. PCR was performed using 60 Vbeta and 13 Jbeta primers. Measured with immunoSEQ multiplex PCR; TCRdb has only the in-frame clones, and not every one. This table holds under 150,000 clones, over 70% found once. Sequences were obtained from PBMCs. Source of these receptors: a man between 18 and 35 years old in good health and CMV-seronegative.

This clone was counted a few times. The chain uses TRBV10-3 and TRBJ2-7; 9 bases fit TRBD1. Looked up from germline, CDR1 is ENHRY and CDR2 is SYGVKD. V shed 10 bases, J shed 3 bases, and the junction held 4 bases outside the gene matches. The CDR3 contains 12 residues. The CDR3 DNA follows: TGTGCCACCGCGACAGGGGGCTACGAGCAGTACTTC. Protein: CATATGGYEQYF.

The chain links TRBV6-6 to TRBJ1-2; weak D call: TRBD1 (6 bases). Germline loops: CDR1 MNHNY, CDR2 SVGAGI (reference sequence). V dropped 2 bases and J dropped 7 bases, with 17 bases sitting between them. The CDR3 has 15 amino acids. CDR3 region: CASSYLGQIEVGYTF. The CDR3 DNA reads as TGTGCCAGCAGTTACCTTGGACAGATAGAAGTTGGCTACACCTTC.

The V and J genes are TRBV15 and TRBJ2-1; 12 bases line up with TRBD1. Germline CDR1 and CDR2: LNHNV and YYDKDF (reference sequence). The J segment lost 10 bases and the V segment lost 0 bases, leaving 10 bases of the junction unmatched. There are 17 residues in the CDR3. As DNA, the CDR3 is TGTGCCACCAGCAGAGATCGCGGGACAGGGGGCGCGGAAGAGCAGTTCTTC. Protein: CATSRDRGTGGAEEQFF.

This rearrangement joins TRBV19 to TRBJ1-2; no clear D gene. The CDR3 extends over 16 amino acids. Trimming removed 7 bases from V and 8 bases from J, with 26 bases in between. Germline values: CDR1 LNHDA, CDR2 SQIVND (reference sequence). CDR3 in amino acids: CASKRAASRGELGYTF. The CDR3 DNA reads TGTGCCAGTAAGCGGGCAGCCTCCCGGGGAGAGTTAGGCTACACCTTC.

The rearrangement uses TRBV7-2 and TRBJ2-7; TRBD1 matches at 7 bases. V dropped 5 bases and J dropped 2; count of bases not matched to a gene: 9. Germline assignment: CDR1 SGHTA and CDR2 FQGNSA. There are 15 residues in the CDR3. As DNA, the CDR3 is TGTGCCAGCAGCCCGACAGGGCAAAGGACCTACGAGCAGTACTTC. Translating gives CASSPTGQRTYEQYF.

The chain uses TRBV6-6 and TRBJ1-2, with 7 bases that match TRBD1. The CDR3 has 13 amino acids. The J segment lost 8 bases and the V segment lost 2 bases, leaving 5 bases of the junction unmatched. Germline CDR1 reads MNHNY; CDR2 reads SVGAGI (reference sequence). The CDR3 nucleotides read TGTGCCAGCAGTTACGAGACAGGGAACGGCTACACCTTC. Protein: CASSYETGNGYTF.

The chain links TRBV5-5 to TRBJ1-4; D is undetermined. There are 15 residues in the CDR3. From germline, CDR1 is SGHKS and CDR2 YYEKEE (reference sequence). Trimming took 0 bases from V and 8 from J, leaving 14 bases between them. CDR3 nucleotides: TGTGCCAGCAGCTTGGTAGGGTCCGGGAGCGAAAAACTGTTTTTT. Its translation: CASSLVGSGSEKLFF.

The rearrangement uses TRBV5-1 and TRBJ2-1, with 9 bases fitting TRBD2. The junction had 2 bases not matched to a gene; V was cut back by 0 bases and J by 10 bases. The CDR3 is 13 residues long. CDR1 is SGHRS, CDR2 YFSETQ, per germline. The CDR3 coding sequence is TGCGCCAGCAGCTTGGCGCGGGGGGGGGAGCAGTTCTTC. It encodes CASSLARGGEQFF.

The gene calls are TRBV4-3 and TRBJ2-5; 9 bases align to TRBD1. J was trimmed by 6 bases and V by 0 bases; bases with no gene match: 8. Germline lookup yields CDR1 LGHNA and CDR2 YSLEER. The CDR3 contains 16 residues. CDR3 DNA: TGCGCCAGCAGCCAAGAGACGGGGACAGGGCTAAAGACCCAGTACTTC. Its translation is CASSQETGTGLKTQYF.

Only a few counts were recorded for this clone. CDR3 sequence reads: CASSLFGGIEQYF. CDR3 nucleotide sequence: TGTGCCAGCAGCTTGTTCGGGGGGATCGAGCAGTACTTC. This chain joins TRBV5-4 and TRBJ2-7; 7 bases match TRBD2. The CDR3 extends over 13 amino acids. Germline trimming cut 1 base from V and 6 bases from J; bases unmatched to any gene: 4. Germline V gene data show CDR1 as SGHNT and CDR2 as YYREEE (reference sequence).

The rearrangement uses TRBV5-1 and TRBJ1-2; D might be TRBD1 (5 bases). Germline CDR1 reads SGHRS; CDR2 reads YFSETQ. V lost 0 bases to trimming and J lost 3 bases, with 12 bases between them. The CDR3 consists of 15 residues. This chain's CDR3 is CASSLGQGSYYGYTF. CDR3 sequence (DNA): TGCGCCAGCAGCTTGGGTCAGGGTAGTTACTATGGCTACACCTTC.

The chain recombines TRBV11-2 with TRBJ2-7; D gene unclear. CDR1 is SGHAT, CDR2 FQNNGV, per germline. Trimming took off 4 bases at V and 0 bases at J, with 10 bases between the two ends. The CDR3 is made up of 14 amino acids. As DNA, the CDR3 is TGTGCCAGCAGCTCCCATTGGAGCTCCTACGAGCAGTACTTC. Protein: CASSSHWSSYEQYF.

The chain employs TRBV13 and TRBJ2-3; tentative D call: TRBD2 (6 bases). This CDR3 is built from 15 residues. Germline V lookup: CDR1 PRHDT, CDR2 FYEKMQ (reference sequence). V lost 6 bases, J lost 2 bases, and 15 bases lay in between. CDR3 sequence (DNA): TGTGCCAGCAGTACCGGGGGTGGTGTCACAGATACGCAGTATTTT. This sequence encodes CASSTGGGVTDTQYF. Combining the CDR3 with reference TRBV13 and TRBJ2-3 gives the whole variable domain AAGVIQSPRHLIKEKRETATLKCYPIPRHDTVYWYQQGPGQDPQFLISFYEKMQSDKGSIPDRFSAQQFSDYHSELNMSSLELGDSALYFCASSTGGGVTDTQYFGPGTRLTVL.

This clone was picked up a small number of times. The gene calls are TRBV14 and TRBJ2-7, with TRBD2 as a possible D gene (6 bases). The CDR3 extends over 17 amino acids. The V gene's germline CDR1 is SGHDN and CDR2 FVKESK. Trimming stripped 3 bases from V and 0 bases from J, with 18 bases between. CDR3 DNA: TGTGCCAGCAGCCAGGGCGGAGGGGCTCCAAGCTCCTACGAGCAGTACTTC. Translation gives CASSQGGGAPSSYEQYF.

CDR3 in amino acids: CASKITGPNYGYTF. CDR3 bases: TGTGCCAGTAAGATTACAGGCCCTAACTATGGCTACACCTTC. J is TRBJ1-2 and V is TRBV19, with a weak D call TRBD1 (5 bases). The CDR3 is 14 residues long. Trimming took 7 bases from V and 0 from J, leaving 12 bases between them. Germline values: CDR1 LNHDA, CDR2 SQIVND (reference sequence). The full variable domain, its missing parts supplied by reference TRBV19 and TRBJ1-2, is DGGITQSPKYLFRKEGQNVTLSCEQNLNHDAMYWYRQDPGQGLRLIYYSQIVNDFQKGDIAEGYSVSREKKESFPLTVTSAQKNPTAFYLCASKITGPNYGYTFGSGTRLTVV.

The chain links TRBV10-2 to TRBJ1-2; tentatively, D is TRBD1 (6 bases). Trimming cost V 0 bases and J 0 bases, with 8 bases left between them. Germline CDR1 is WSHSY and CDR2 is SAAADI. The CDR3 has 15 residues. The CDR3 loop is CASSESGAPNYGYTF. The CDR3 DNA sequence: TGCGCCAGCAGTGAGTCGGGGGCACCTAACTATGGCTACACCTTC.

This clone was picked up a small number of times. The rearrangement links TRBV30 to TRBJ1-4; possibly TRBD1 for D (6 bases). This CDR3 spans 15 amino acids. V lost 3 bases, J lost 8 bases, and 19 bases lay in between. Germline CDR1 and CDR2: GTSNPN and SVGIG (reference sequence). CDR3 region: CAWSGTNRVGEKLFF. The CDR3 DNA reads TGTGCCTGGAGCGGAACAAACAGGGTAGGGGAAAAACTGTTTTTT.

The CDR3 DNA reads as TGTGCCAGCAGCTTAACGGCAGGGGGAGACACCGGGGAGCTGTTTTTT. Translating it yields CASSLTAGGDTGELFF. This chain joins TRBV7-3 and TRBJ2-2; 7 positions agree with TRBD1. The CDR3 contains 16 residues. V lost 0 bases, J lost 3 bases, and 4 bases stayed unmatched. In germline, CDR1 is SGHTA, CDR2 FQGTGA. Combining the CDR3 with reference TRBV7-3 and TRBJ2-2 gives the whole variable domain GAGVSQTPSNKVTEKGKYVELRCDPISGHTALYWYRQSLGQGPEFLIYFQGTGAADDSGLPNDRFFAVRPEGSVSTLKIQRTERGDSAVYLCASSLTAGGDTGELFFGEGSRLTVL.

The CDR3 DNA is TGTGCCAGCAGCAAAGCGCTTTCGGGACAGGATCCAAACTCCTACGAGCAGTACTTC. It specifies CASSKALSGQDPNSYEQYF. V is TRBV21-1 and J is TRBJ2-7; the table's D gene call, TRBD1, was not cross checked with the DNA. TRBV21-1 is tagged as a pseudogene. This CDR3 is 19 amino acids long.

The chain joins TRBV9 to TRBJ1-5; 7 nucleotides line up with TRBD1. V shed 4 bases, J shed 1 base, and the junction held 5 bases outside the gene matches. Looked up from germline, CDR1 is SGDLS and CDR2 is YYNGEE. The CDR3 spans 15 residues. As DNA, the CDR3 is TGTGCCAGCAGCCTTGAGGGACAGAGCAATCAGCCCCAGCATTTT. Protein sequence: CASSLEGQSNQPQHF.

The chain has TRBV4-2 and TRBJ1-1; a possible D gene is TRBD1 (6 bases). The CDR3 consists of 16 residues. Trimming stripped 0 bases from V and 1 base from J, with 12 bases between. Germline V gives CDR1 LGHNA, CDR2 YNFKEQ. CDR3 coding DNA: TGTGCCAGCAGCCAAGAATCAAGGACAGAGAACACTGAAGCTTTCTTT. Amino acids: CASSQESRTENTEAFF.

This sequence joins TRBV6-1 and TRBJ1-2, with 11 bases that match TRBD1. Germline CDR1 and CDR2: MNHNS and SASEGT. This CDR3 is 15 amino acids long. V lost 4 bases, J lost 4 bases, and 5 bases stayed unmatched. The CDR3 region is CASSAGDRGIYGYTF. In nucleotides, the CDR3 is TGTGCCAGCAGTGCTGGGGACAGGGGGATCTATGGCTACACCTTC.

Regarding this clone: One junction end disagrees with the germline gene, perhaps due to a read error. The J gene is TRBJ2-7, the V gene TRBV7-9; a weak D match, TRBD1 (6 bases). Per the germline V gene, CDR1 is SEHNR and CDR2 is FQNEAQ (reference sequence). The CDR3 totals 15 residues. CDR3 region: CSSRGRGDGSYEQYF. CDR3 DNA: TGTTCCAGCAGGGGTAGAGGTGATGGCTCCTACGAGCAGTACTTC.

V and J are TRBV7-2 and TRBJ2-6, with no clear D. CDR1 is SGHTA and CDR2 is FQGNSA in the germline V gene. V lost 3 bases to trimming and J lost 2 bases, with 8 bases between them. The CDR3 has 15 residues. As DNA, the CDR3 is TGTGCCAGCAGCTTGGTCCGGGCTGGGGCCAACGTCCTGACTTTC. It yields the protein CASSLVRAGANVLTF.

The V and J genes are TRBV14 and TRBJ1-2, with D possibly matching TRBD1 (5 bases). Germline V gives CDR1 SGHDN, CDR2 FVKESK. Trimming took 4 bases from V and 4 from J, leaving 16 bases between them. This CDR3 region has 15 residues. The CDR3 DNA sequence: TGTGCCAGCAGCCTCTCCCGGCAGGGAGGCTATGGCTACACCTTC. Protein: CASSLSRQGGYGYTF. The full variable domain, with the rest looked up from reference TRBV14 and TRBJ1-2, is EAGVTQFPSHSVIEKGQTVTLRCDPISGHDNLYWYRRVMGKEIKFLLHFVKESKQDESGMPNNRFLAERTGGTYSTLKVQPAELEDSGVYFCASSLSRQGGYGYTFGSGTRLTVV.

The chain recombines TRBV7-9 with TRBJ1-2; no firm D call. Germline V gives CDR1 SEHNR, CDR2 FQNEAQ (reference sequence). V lost 1 base and J lost 8, with 8 bases in between. The CDR3 is 12 residues long. The CDR3 reads CASSLESRGYTF. CDR3 bases: TGTGCCAGCAGCTTAGAGTCGCGGGGCTACACCTTC.

Only one count was recorded for this clone. The chain links TRBV6-5 to TRBJ2-7; D is uncertain. Germline V CDR1 and CDR2: MNHEY, SVGAGI. The germline V and J ends were trimmed by 5 bases and 1 base, with 9 bases remaining between them. This CDR3 comprises 13 residues. Here the CDR3 reads CASSKPGSYEQYF. The DNA for the CDR3 is TGTGCCAGCAGTAAGCCAGGATCCTACGAGCAGTACTTC.

The chain uses TRBV6-1 and TRBJ1-1, with 8 bases identical to TRBD1. The V gene's germline CDR1 is MNHNS and CDR2 SASEGT. The V and J ends lost 6 bases and 4 bases, in that order; junction bases with no gene match: 4. The CDR3 length is 13 residues. The CDR3 loop is CASRGQGGTEAFF. CDR3 coding DNA: TGTGCCAGCAGAGGACAGGGCGGCACTGAAGCTTTCTTT.

The chain joins TRBV19 to TRBJ1-2; 8 bases map to TRBD1. This CDR3 spans 17 amino acids. With 0 bases clipped from V and 8 bases from J, the junction kept 14 bases outside the gene matches. Germline V gives CDR1 LNHDA, CDR2 SQIVND (reference sequence). CDR3: CASSIDSSLTGAYGYTF. DNA of the CDR3: TGTGCCAGTAGTATAGACTCCTCCTTGACAGGGGCCTACGGCTACACCTTC.

This clone was found once. The V and J genes are TRBV4-2 and TRBJ2-7, with D tentatively TRBD2 (7 bases). Trimming removed 8 bases at V and 6 bases at J, with 20 bases between. This CDR3 contains 14 residues. Per germline, CDR1 LGHNA and CDR2 YNFKEQ. CDR3 in DNA: TGTGCCAGCGGGGGAGGGGGGGCGGCGGCCGAGCAGTACTTC. It specifies CASGGGGAAAEQYF.

This chain links TRBV7-2 with TRBJ2-7; TRBD1 aligns across 7 bases. The CDR3 has 15 residues. The germline V gene has CDR1 SGHTA and CDR2 FQGNSA. The junction had 5 bases not matched to a gene; V was cut back by 1 base and J by 2 bases. The CDR3 loop is CASSLEAGGPYEQYF. CDR3 sequence (DNA): TGTGCCAGCAGCTTAGAGGCAGGGGGTCCCTACGAGCAGTACTTC.